One and the same sample provided the 21 T cell receptor beta chains below, sequenced in a study of Tregs in tolerant kidney transplant recipients. The data were produced by immunoSEQ multiplex PCR, yet TCRdb's version contains in-frame clones alone and is incomplete. The table includes 200,000 to 300,000 clones, roughly 80% detected once. The sample comprised CD4+ T cells from blood. Receptors were obtained from a human donor in good health.

The chain carries TRBV19 and TRBJ1-2; D is undetermined. This CDR3 is 14 amino acids long. The germline CDR1 and CDR2 sequences are LNHDA and SQIVND (reference sequence). With 7 bases removed from V and 4 bases from J, the gap between germline ends came to 16 bases. The CDR3 DNA reads as TGTGCCAGTAACTTGGGCCCAGGAGTCTATGGCTACACCTTC. It yields the protein CASNLGPGVYGYTF.

The chain combines TRBV5-1 with TRBJ2-1, with 10 bases fitting TRBD2. V was clipped by 0 bases and J by 8 bases; unmatched bases: 5. CDR3 length equals 15 residues. Germline V lookup: CDR1 SGHRS, CDR2 YFSETQ. The CDR3 sequence: CASSLEAGGRYEQFF. Here the CDR3 DNA reads TGCGCCAGCAGCTTGGAAGCGGGGGGGCGGTATGAGCAGTTCTTC.

V usage is TRBV18 and J usage is TRBJ2-1; 10 positions agree with TRBD2. J lost 14 bases, V lost 6 bases, and 25 bases had no gene match. Germline assignment: CDR1 KGHSH and CDR2 LQKENI. The CDR3 sequence is 18 residues long. The CDR3 DNA follows: TGTGCCAGCTCGCCCTCCTTGGGAGCGGGAGGGCCGACCCACTCCGAGTTCTTC. Amino acids: CASSPSLGAGGPTHSEFF.

This clone appeared once. The chain carries TRBV4-2 and TRBJ1-2; weak D call: TRBD1 (6 bases). This CDR3 region has 14 residues. The V gene lost 5 bases and the J gene lost 4 bases, with 14 bases spanning the gap. CDR1 is LGHNA, CDR2 YNFKEQ, per germline. The CDR3 reads CASSLVYRVYGYTF. DNA of the CDR3: TGTGCCAGCAGCTTGGTGTACAGGGTCTATGGCTACACCTTC.

CDR3 DNA sequence: TGTGCCAGCAGCTTAGATGGGGGGGCAGCTTTCTTT. It is translated as CASSLDGGAAFF. The V and J genes are TRBV7-6 and TRBJ1-1, with a possible D match to TRBD1 (6 bases). The CDR3 has 12 residues. V lost 1 base to trimming and J lost 10 bases, with 10 bases between them. Germline CDR1 SGHVS, CDR2 FNYEAQ.

This sequence joins TRBV12-5 and TRBJ1-2; D uncertain. Germline V CDR1 and CDR2: LGHNT, FRNRAP. There are 17 residues in the CDR3. The V end was cut by 2 bases, the J end by 2 bases, with 18 bases between. The CDR3 sequence is CASGLPPVGPGNYGYTF. DNA of the CDR3: TGTGCTAGTGGTTTGCCCCCCGTGGGTCCGGGGAACTATGGCTACACCTTC.

This clone was observed once. This rearrangement joins TRBV29-1 to TRBJ2-3; no reliable D call. This CDR3 has 14 amino acids. Trimming removed 5 bases from V and 2 bases from J, with 14 bases in between. Germline loops: CDR1 SQVTM, CDR2 ANQGSEA. For the CDR3, the DNA is TGCAGCGTTCGATCCGGATACCTCACAGATACGCAGTATTTT. Its translation is CSVRSGYLTDTQYF.

The sample holds a few counts of this clone. This chain connects TRBV6-5 to TRBJ1-2; D possibly corresponds to TRBD1 (6 bases). Trimming pared 0 bases from V and 7 bases from J, leaving 15 bases between. Germline V gene lookup returns CDR1 MNHEY and CDR2 SVGAGI. This CDR3 comprises 15 residues. This CDR3 reads CASSYSGTLPSGYTF. The CDR3 bases are TGTGCCAGCAGTTACTCCGGGACACTCCCGTCTGGCTACACCTTC.

The CDR3 protein is CAVRTGRSNQPQHF. CDR3 nucleotide sequence: TGTGCCGTGAGGACAGGGCGTAGCAATCAGCCCCAGCATTTT. The gene calls are TRBV30 and TRBJ1-5; 8 positions match TRBD1. V gave up 8 bases and J gave up 0 bases; unmatched junction bases: 6. CDR1 is GTSNPN, CDR2 SVGIG, per germline (reference sequence). The CDR3 is 14 residues long.

The chain recombines TRBV11-2 with TRBJ2-1; a weak D match, TRBD2 (5 bases). V was shortened by 0 bases and J by 3 bases, with 12 bases between the two germline ends. The germline V gene encodes CDR1 SGHAT and CDR2 FQNNGV. The CDR3 has 16 residues. CDR3 region: CASSLDASGVYNEQFF. The CDR3 DNA reads as TGTGCCAGCAGCTTAGACGCGAGCGGCGTCTACAATGAGCAGTTCTTC.

CDR3 residues: CASSPGTGTLGTEAFF. For the CDR3, the DNA is TGTGCCAGCTCACCGGGGACAGGGACCTTAGGCACTGAAGCTTTCTTT. This chain joins TRBV18 and TRBJ1-1; 9 bases align to TRBD1. Germline-derived CDR1 and CDR2 are KGHSH and LQKENI. The CDR3 runs 16 residues. Germline trimming cut 3 bases from V and 4 bases from J; bases unmatched to any gene: 9.

This clone has only a few counts. CDR3 nucleotides: TGCGCCAGCAGCTTAAGACTAGCGGAGACCTACAATGAGCAGTTCTTC. It codes for CASSLRLAETYNEQFF. The chain employs TRBV5-1 and TRBJ2-1, with 9 bases fitting TRBD2. J was trimmed by 2 bases and V by 2 bases; bases with no gene match: 5. CDR1 is SGHRS, CDR2 YFSETQ, per germline. This CDR3 has 16 amino acids.

The J gene is TRBJ1-1, the V gene TRBV9; unclear D gene. Germline V gene data show CDR1 as SGDLS and CDR2 as YYNGEE. The V and J ends lost 3 bases and 2 bases respectively, with 8 bases between them. CDR3 length equals 13 residues. The CDR3 sequence is CASSEVRNTEAFF. Here the CDR3 DNA reads TGTGCCAGCAGCGAAGTCAGAAACACTGAAGCTTTCTTT.

This clone was seen just once. V usage is TRBV6-6 and J usage is TRBJ1-1, with 9 bases identical to TRBD1. Trimming at V came to 6 bases and at J to 10 bases, leaving 3 bases not matched to a gene. The V gene's germline CDR1 is MNHNY and CDR2 SVGAGI (reference sequence). The CDR3 consists of 11 residues. CDR3 bases: TGTGCCAGCAGCCCGGACAGGGGAGCTTTCTTT. Translating it yields CASSPDRGAFF.

This chain joins TRBV5-6 and TRBJ2-7; the D call may be TRBD1 or TRBD2 (5 bases each). From germline, CDR1 is SGHDT and CDR2 YYEEEE. V lost 1 base and J lost 2, with 7 bases in between. The CDR3 spans 13 residues. The CDR3, as DNA: TGTGCCAGCAGCTTGTGGGGACCCTACGAGCAGTACTTC. Translated: CASSLWGPYEQYF. The full variable domain, in which reference TRBV5-6 and TRBJ2-7 provide the parts outside the CDR3, is DAGVTQSPTHLIKTRGQQVTLRCSPKSGHDTVSWYQQALGQGPQFIFQYYEEEERQRGNFPDRFSGHQFPNYSSELNVNALLLGDSALYLCASSLWGPYEQYFGPGTRLTVT.

This clone was seen just once. This sequence joins TRBV12-5 and TRBJ2-5; D might be TRBD1 or TRBD2, each matching 5 bases. V dropped 2 bases and J dropped 5 bases, with 12 bases sitting between them. CDR3 length: 14 residues. Germline lookup yields CDR1 LGHNT and CDR2 FRNRAP. CDR3 in DNA: TGTGCTAGTGGTTTGTGGGGACCTGGGGAGACCCAGTACTTC. It translates to CASGLWGPGETQYF.

The chain recombines TRBV19 with TRBJ1-2; no clear D gene. The germline gives CDR1 LNHDA, CDR2 SQIVND (reference sequence). The CDR3 loop spans 14 amino acids. Trimming removed 3 bases from V and 1 base from J, with 9 bases in between. This chain's CDR3 is CASSMLGFNYGYTF. CDR3 in DNA: TGTGCCAGTAGTATGCTGGGATTTAACTATGGCTACACCTTC.

This chain connects TRBV6-5 to TRBJ1-5; D not resolved. Germline lookup yields CDR1 MNHEY and CDR2 SVGAGI. V was shortened by 4 bases and J by 2 bases, with 12 bases between the two germline ends. CDR3 length equals 15 residues. The CDR3 coding sequence is TGTGCCAGCAGTTCCGAGTCCGCGGGCAATCAGCCCCAGCATTTT. Encoded protein: CASSSESAGNQPQHF.

The V gene is TRBV6-1, the J gene TRBJ2-1, with TRBD2 matching over 7 bases. Per the germline V gene, CDR1 is MNHNS and CDR2 is SASEGT. Losses at the gene ends were 6 bases for V and 3 bases for J; bases not matched to a gene: 5. This CDR3 has 14 residues. The CDR3 spells CASRALAGYNEQFF. The CDR3 region has the DNA TGTGCCAGCAGGGCCTTAGCGGGCTACAATGAGCAGTTCTTC.

V gene TRBV10-3 combines with J gene TRBJ2-5; D is undetermined. Germline assignment: CDR1 ENHRY and CDR2 SYGVKD. This CDR3 comprises 13 residues. V was shortened by 3 bases and J by 1 base, with 6 bases between the two germline ends. CDR3 coding DNA: TGTGCCATCAGTGACTGGGGCCAAGAGACCCAGTACTTC. It translates to CAISDWGQETQYF.

The CDR3: CASSPSAGPSTDTQYF. The CDR3 DNA is TGTGCCAGCTCACCATCCGCGGGCCCGAGCACAGATACGCAGTATTTT. The chain carries TRBV18 and TRBJ2-3; possible D gene TRBD2, 5 bases. V lost 2 bases and J 0 bases, leaving 12 bases between the germline ends. Germline V CDR1 and CDR2: KGHSH, LQKENI. CDR3 length: 16 amino acids.